Shown below are 22 T cell receptor beta chains from a single sample sequenced in a study of shared clonotypes between healthy human individuals. Positive CCR7 selection of CD45RO-negative cells yielded the naive CD8 cells, and terminally differentiated effector memory CD45RA+ cells were excluded. The table came from immunoSEQ multiplex PCR; TCRdb's copy has only in-frame clones and leaves some out. The sample has roughly 890,000 clones, over 90% seen once. Material: naive CD8+ T cells sorted from blood. All receptors come from a man aged 30 to 45 in good health.

This clone has a single count. Other DNA sequences in the sample encode the same CDR3. This sequence joins TRBV19 and TRBJ2-1; 7 positions match TRBD2. The CDR3 consists of 16 residues. With V trimmed by 0 bases and J by 2 bases, 4 bases remained unmatched. Germline CDR1 reads LNHDA; CDR2 reads SQIVND (reference sequence). The CDR3 DNA reads TGTGCCAGTAGTATAGATCTCGGACTAGCCTACAATGAGCAGTTCTTC. Translating gives CASSIDLGLAYNEQFF.

This chain links TRBV27 with TRBJ1-5; a weak D match, TRBD1 (6 bases). The V gene's germline CDR1 is MNHEY and CDR2 SMNVEV (reference sequence). The CDR3 runs to 17 residues. Trimming took 3 bases from V and 7 from J, leaving 22 bases between them. CDR3 DNA: TGTGCCAGCAGTTTGAACCGCCGATCATCAGGGGACCAGCCCCAGCATTTT. It yields the protein CASSLNRRSSGDQPQHF.

This chain links TRBV7-8 with TRBJ2-1, with 7 bases aligning to TRBD2. Looked up from germline, CDR1 is SGHVS and CDR2 is FQNEAQ. The CDR3 extends over 15 amino acids. Losses at the gene ends were 2 bases for V and 4 bases for J; bases not matched to a gene: 5. CDR3 coding DNA: TGTGCCAGCAGCTTACTATCGGGGGGATACAATGAGCAGTTCTTC. Its translation: CASSLLSGGYNEQFF. Full variable domain (outside the CDR3, taken from reference TRBV7-8 and TRBJ2-1): GAGVSQSPRYKVAKRGQDVALRCDPISGHVSLFWYQQALGQGPEFLTYFQNEAQLDKSGLPSDRFFAERPEGSVSTLKIQRTQQEDSAVYLCASSLLSGGYNEQFFGPGTRLTVL.

The V call is TRBV29-1, the J call TRBJ2-1; 11 nucleotides align to TRBD1. The ends lost 4 bases at V and 5 bases at J; junction bases unmatched: 4. The CDR3 extends over 14 amino acids. Germline CDR1 reads SQVTM; CDR2 reads ANQGSEA. CDR3 coding DNA: TGCAGCGTTGGGGGACAGGGGGTAAACAATGAGCAGTTCTTC. Translating gives CSVGGQGVNNEQFF.

This clone was recorded only once. CDR3 in DNA: TGTGCCAGCAGCTTAGATCTTTCGGCCAGCAGCTACGAGCAGTACTTC. It codes for CASSLDLSASSYEQYF. V gene TRBV11-3 combines with J gene TRBJ2-7, with D hard to call. The germline gives CDR1 SGHNT, CDR2 YENEEA. This CDR3 has 16 amino acids. Trimming pared 0 bases from V and 3 bases from J, leaving 15 bases between.

Remarks on this clone: Distinct nucleotide sequences in the sample also encode this CDR3. This rearrangement joins TRBV4-1 to TRBJ2-7; 7 bases are shared with TRBD1. After removal of 1 base from V and 3 bases from J, the junction contained 6 bases not matched to a gene. Looked up from germline, CDR1 is MGHRA and CDR2 is YSYEKL. The CDR3 has 15 residues. The CDR3, as DNA: TGCGCCAGCAGCCAAGGGACTCCAGGGGGCTACGAGCAGTACTTC. Its translation: CASSQGTPGGYEQYF.

The chain joins TRBV2 to TRBJ2-2, with no clear D. CDR1 SNHLY and CDR2 FYNNEI come from the germline V gene. V lost 7 bases and J 6 bases, leaving 12 bases between the germline ends. The CDR3 length is 13 residues. The DNA of the CDR3 is TGTGCCAGCAAGCAAGGAGATCCCGGGGAGCTGTTTTTT. Its translation is CASKQGDPGELFF.

This chain links TRBV7-2 with TRBJ1-1; a possible D gene is TRBD1 (5 bases). The CDR3 extends over 15 amino acids. Germline V gene data show CDR1 as SGHTA and CDR2 as FQGNSA. Trimming removed 2 bases at V and 4 bases at J, with 14 bases between. CDR3 in amino acids: CASSLNAGRFTEAFF. As DNA, the CDR3 is TGTGCCAGCAGCTTAAACGCAGGGCGATTCACTGAAGCTTTCTTT.

The V and J genes are TRBV11-3 and TRBJ1-5; D may be TRBD1 (6 bases). V was shortened by 4 bases and J by 6 bases, with 19 bases between the two germline ends. The CDR3 runs to 16 residues. Germline V gene lookup returns CDR1 SGHNT and CDR2 YENEEA. The CDR3 is CASSSSLHRAGQPQHF. The CDR3 bases are TGTGCCAGCAGCTCGAGCCTCCACAGGGCGGGTCAGCCCCAGCATTTT.

V is TRBV29-1 and J is TRBJ2-7; 8 bases match TRBD2. The CDR3 extends over 14 amino acids. Germline V gives CDR1 SQVTM, CDR2 ANQGSEA. Trimming took 4 bases from V and 0 from J; bases not matched to a gene: 5. The CDR3 bases are TGCAGCGTTGCACTAGCGGACAGCTCCTACGAGCAGTACTTC. Its protein product is CSVALADSSYEQYF.

This clone was seen only once. The gene calls are TRBV25-1 and TRBJ2-3; the D gene is possibly TRBD1 (5 bases). Germline V gene sequence: CDR1 MGHDK, CDR2 SYGVNS. The ends were cut back, 4 bases at V and 2 bases at J, with 7 bases in the middle. The CDR3 totals 13 residues. The CDR3 is CASSAGITDTQYF. The CDR3 nucleotides are TGTGCCAGCAGTGCAGGGATCACAGATACGCAGTATTTT.

The CDR3 region has the DNA TGTGCCAGCAGTTGGGGGACTAGCGGGAGTGATGAGCAGTTCTTC. Its translation: CASSWGTSGSDEQFF. The chain couples TRBV27 to TRBJ2-1, with 14 positions matching TRBD2. Germline V lookup: CDR1 MNHEY, CDR2 SMNVEV (reference sequence). After removal of 4 bases from V and 8 bases from J, the junction contained 4 bases not matched to a gene. This CDR3 has 15 amino acids.

A remark on this clone: Other DNA sequences in this specimen translate into the identical CDR3. The chain employs TRBV29-1 and TRBJ1-1; D possibly corresponds to TRBD1 (5 bases). Germline V gene sequence: CDR1 SQVTM, CDR2 ANQGSEA. This CDR3 comprises 11 residues. The germline V and J ends were trimmed by 1 base and 5 bases, with 5 bases remaining between them. CDR3 nucleotides: TGCAGCGTTGAAGGGGGGACTGAAGCTTTCTTT. Translation gives CSVEGGTEAFF.

This chain uses TRBV27 with TRBJ2-1; weak D call: TRBD1 (5 bases). Per germline, CDR1 MNHEY and CDR2 SMNVEV (reference sequence). The CDR3 has 12 amino acids. V was trimmed by 8 bases and J by 5 bases, leaving 10 bases between them. CDR3 bases: TGTGCCAGCTGGGGCCCTCACAATGAGCAGTTCTTC. Translating it yields CASWGPHNEQFF.

The gene calls are TRBV2 and TRBJ2-1; 14 positions match TRBD2. After removal of 5 bases from V and 6 bases from J, the junction contained 9 bases not matched to a gene. Germline CDR1 SNHLY, CDR2 FYNNEI. The CDR3 is made up of 17 amino acids. The CDR3 region has the DNA TGTGCCAGCAGTCTGGGACTAGCGGGAGTAACTGGCAATGAGCAGTTCTTC. Residues: CASSLGLAGVTGNEQFF.

The gene calls are TRBV10-1 and TRBJ2-7; 7 bases fit TRBD2. Losses at the gene ends were 9 bases for V and 3 bases for J; bases not matched to a gene: 8. The CDR3 is 13 amino acids. Germline V gene sequence: CDR1 WNHNN, CDR2 SYGVQD (reference sequence). In nucleotides, the CDR3 is TGCGCCAGTTCTAGCGGCCCAAGCTACGAGCAGTACTTC. Translated: CASSSGPSYEQYF.

V usage is TRBV15 and J usage is TRBJ2-3; D ambiguous. V shed 0 bases and J shed 5 bases, with 3 bases lying between them. CDR1 is LNHNV and CDR2 is YYDKDF in the germline V gene (reference sequence). This CDR3 is 12 amino acids long. CDR3 region: CATSRDEDTQYF. For the CDR3, the DNA is TGTGCCACCAGCAGAGATGAAGATACGCAGTATTTT.

The CDR3 region has the DNA TGTGCCAGCAGCTCGGCCCGACTAGCGGGGAACACCGGGGAGCTGTTTTTT. Amino acids: CASSSARLAGNTGELFF. The J gene is TRBJ2-2, the V gene TRBV7-9, with 10 bases that match TRBD2. CDR1 is SEHNR and CDR2 is FQNEAQ in the germline V gene (reference sequence). J was trimmed by 1 base and V by 4 bases; bases with no gene match: 6. This CDR3 is 17 amino acids long. Filled out from reference TRBV7-9 and TRBJ2-2, the complete variable domain reads DTGVSQNPRHKITKRGQNVTFRCDPISEHNRLYWYRQTLGQGPEFLTYFQNEAQLEKSRLLSDRFSAERPKGSFSTLEIQRTEQGDSAMYLCASSSARLAGNTGELFFGEGSRLTVL.

The chain links TRBV27 to TRBJ2-7; no reliable D call. With 3 bases removed from V and 6 bases from J, the gap between germline ends came to 12 bases. This CDR3 region has 13 residues. The V gene's germline CDR1 is MNHEY and CDR2 SMNVEV (reference sequence). The CDR3 here is CASSFPGWSEQYF. The CDR3 bases are TGTGCCAGCAGTTTCCCAGGTTGGAGCGAGCAGTACTTC.

The J gene is TRBJ2-1, the V gene TRBV7-8, with D tentatively TRBD1 (5 bases). V was cut by 5 bases and J by 8 bases, with 10 bases left in between. This CDR3 has 12 residues. CDR1 and CDR2 from the germline V gene are SGHVS and FQNEAQ. This chain's CDR3 is CASSPLGDEQFF. The CDR3 coding sequence is TGTGCCAGCAGCCCGTTAGGGGATGAGCAGTTCTTC. The variable domain in full, completed from reference TRBV7-8 and TRBJ2-1, reads GAGVSQSPRYKVAKRGQDVALRCDPISGHVSLFWYQQALGQGPEFLTYFQNEAQLDKSGLPSDRFFAERPEGSVSTLKIQRTQQEDSAVYLCASSPLGDEQFFGPGTRLTVL.

The V call is TRBV9, the J call TRBJ2-2; D call uncertain. Between the trimmed V and J ends, which lost 3 bases and 6 bases, there was a span of 15 bases. CDR1 and CDR2 from the germline V gene are SGDLS and YYNGEE. The length of the CDR3 is 15 residues. CDR3 residues: CASSAPQDLAGELFF. The DNA of the CDR3 is TGTGCCAGCAGCGCCCCCCAGGACCTCGCCGGGGAGCTGTTTTTT.

The chain recombines TRBV7-9 with TRBJ2-1; 7 bases are shared with TRBD1. Per the germline V gene, CDR1 is SEHNR and CDR2 is FQNEAQ (reference sequence). V lost 1 base, J lost 15 bases, and 9 bases stayed unmatched. The CDR3 runs 13 residues. CDR3 residues: CASSLGDRALGFF. In DNA, the CDR3 is TGTGCCAGCAGCTTAGGAGACAGGGCCTTAGGGTTCTTC.